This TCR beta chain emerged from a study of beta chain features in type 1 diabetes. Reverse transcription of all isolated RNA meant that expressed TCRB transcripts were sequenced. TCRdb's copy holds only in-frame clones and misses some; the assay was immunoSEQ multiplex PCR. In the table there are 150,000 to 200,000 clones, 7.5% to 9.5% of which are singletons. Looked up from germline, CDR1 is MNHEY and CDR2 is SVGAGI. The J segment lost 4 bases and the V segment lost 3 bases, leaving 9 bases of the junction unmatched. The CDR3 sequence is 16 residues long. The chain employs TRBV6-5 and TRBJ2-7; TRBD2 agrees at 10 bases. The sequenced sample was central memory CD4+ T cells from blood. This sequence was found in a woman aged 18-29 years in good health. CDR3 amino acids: CASSYGSSGSLYEQYF. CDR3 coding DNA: TGTGCCAGCAGTTATGGGTCTAGCGGGAGTCTGTACGAGCAGTACTTC.